The 20 T cell receptor beta chains listed next were all sequenced from one sample in a study of T cell repertoires in cytomegalovirus infection. One entry per CDR3 protein results from TCRdb running MiXCR on the reads. Here the sample spans more than 65,000 distinct CDR3 sequences, about half being singletons. These TCRs are of unknown antigen specificity. This specimen was CD8+ T cells from cultured PBMCs, taken from culture after CMV antigen stimulation. The receptors originated from a human donor in good health (CMV status not recorded). Some clones in this sample may be carry-over from other donors' samples.

This clonotype was recorded a few times. V gene TRBV7-9 combines with J gene TRBJ2-7; either TRBD1 or TRBD2 may supply D (5 bases each). This CDR3 has 13 residues. Germline loops: CDR1 SEHNR, CDR2 FQNEAQ (reference sequence). V gave up 7 bases and J gave up 6 bases, with 16 bases separating them. In nucleotides, the CDR3 is TGTGCCAGCAAAACACCGGGACCGAGCGAGCAGTACTTC. The encoded protein is CASKTPGPSEQYF.

A few counts support this clonotype. The chain has TRBV4-1 and TRBJ2-2; unclear D gene. There are 11 residues in the CDR3. The germline V gene has CDR1 MGHRA and CDR2 YSYEKL. Trimming took 1 base from V and 6 from J, leaving 0 bases between them. The CDR3 DNA reads as TGCGCCAGCAGCCAAGCCGGGGAGCTGTTTTTT. Its translation is CASSQAGELFF.

This chain connects TRBV7-9 to TRBJ1-5; the D gene is possibly TRBD1 (5 bases). Trimming cost V 5 bases and J 4 bases, with 12 bases left between them. CDR3 size: 14 residues. Germline V lookup: CDR1 SEHNR, CDR2 FQNEAQ (reference sequence). CDR3 DNA sequence: TGTGCCAGCAGCCGCGGGGGGAAAAATCAGCCCCAGCATTTT. It yields the protein CASSRGGKNQPQHF.

This sequence joins TRBV29-1 and TRBJ2-1; TRBD1 aligns across 10 bases. Looked up from germline, CDR1 is SQVTM and CDR2 is ANQGSEA. The CDR3 is 17 amino acids. V lost 4 bases to trimming and J lost 8 bases; unmatched junction nucleotides: 17. CDR3 nucleotides: TGCAGCGTTGCCAGGCCCGACAGGGGGCGGAAACGGGATGAGCAGTTCTTC. Translated, it gives CSVARPDRGRKRDEQFF.

This clonotype was observed a few times. The CDR3 loop is CASRAWTGGLNTEAFF. CDR3 bases: TGTGCCAGTCGAGCTTGGACAGGGGGCCTGAACACTGAAGCTTTCTTT. V usage is TRBV19 and J usage is TRBJ1-1; TRBD1 matches at 11 bases. The CDR3 consists of 16 residues. Germline V CDR1 and CDR2: LNHDA, SQIVND (reference sequence). Germline trimming cut 8 bases from V and 0 bases from J; bases unmatched to any gene: 8. Using reference TRBV19 and TRBJ1-1 for the parts outside the CDR3, the full variable domain is DGGITQSPKYLFRKEGQNVTLSCEQNLNHDAMYWYRQDPGQGLRLIYYSQIVNDFQKGDIAEGYSVSREKKESFPLTVTSAQKNPTAFYLCASRAWTGGLNTEAFFGQGTRLTVV.

The chain has TRBV29-1 and TRBJ2-2; 8 bases fit TRBD1. CDR3 size: 14 residues. The V segment lost 6 bases and the J segment 6 bases; nucleotides outside the gene matches: 9. CDR1 is SQVTM and CDR2 is ANQGSEA in the germline V gene. This CDR3 reads CSVYGQGKAGELFF. The CDR3, as DNA: TGCAGCGTGTACGGACAGGGAAAGGCCGGGGAGCTGTTTTTT.

The rearrangement uses TRBV2 and TRBJ2-7, with D perhaps TRBD1 or TRBD2 (5 bases each). This CDR3 comprises 13 residues. Trimming stripped 3 bases from V and 4 bases from J, with 10 bases between. Germline loops: CDR1 SNHLY, CDR2 FYNNEI. The CDR3: CASSDGTDYEQYF. The CDR3, as DNA: TGTGCCAGCAGTGACGGGACGGATTACGAGCAGTACTTC. The variable domain in full, completed from reference TRBV2 and TRBJ2-7, reads EPEVTQTPSHQVTQMGQEVILRCVPISNHLYFYWYRQILGQKVEFLVSFYNNEISEKSEIFDDQFSVERPDGSNFTLKIRSTKLEDSAMYFCASSDGTDYEQYFGPGTRLTVT.

This sequence joins TRBV27 and TRBJ1-2, with 12 bases aligning to TRBD1. CDR1 is MNHEY and CDR2 is SMNVEV in the germline V gene (reference sequence). Trimming cost V 4 bases and J 7 bases; bases outside gene matches: 7. The CDR3 is made up of 15 amino acids. DNA of the CDR3: TGTGCCAGCAGTTGGGGGACAGGGGGCGAAGGTGGCTACACCTTC. Translated: CASSWGTGGEGGYTF.

The chain has TRBV7-2 and TRBJ1-4; D unresolved. V lost 0 bases, J lost 7 bases, and 9 bases lay in between. This CDR3 spans 14 amino acids. Germline V gene sequence: CDR1 SGHTA, CDR2 FQGNSA. The CDR3 spells CASSLAGVGEKLFF. The DNA for the CDR3 is TGTGCCAGCAGCTTAGCCGGGGTTGGTGAAAAACTGTTTTTT.

This clonotype was counted between two and nine times. The V gene is TRBV27, the J gene TRBJ2-1; D unclear. The germline CDR1 and CDR2 sequences are MNHEY and SMNVEV (reference sequence). The CDR3 spans 16 residues. V shed 2 bases and J shed 3 bases, with 14 bases lying between them. The CDR3 bases are TGTGCCAGCAGTTTAAGCAGGCCGGTCGGCTACAATGAGCAGTTCTTC. Amino acids: CASSLSRPVGYNEQFF.

The chain links TRBV6-5 to TRBJ2-1; D unresolved. Germline-derived CDR1 and CDR2 are MNHEY and SVGAGI. The CDR3 has 13 residues. Trimming shortened V by 5 bases and J by 7 bases, and 12 bases separated the two germline ends. CDR3 coding DNA: TGTGCCAGCAGTCCCGACGGTGGGAATGAGCAGTTCTTC. Translation: CASSPDGGNEQFF.

The rearrangement links TRBV28 to TRBJ2-5, with 13 bases fitting TRBD2. J lost 6 bases, V lost 5 bases, and 9 bases had no gene match. This CDR3 is 16 amino acids long. From germline, CDR1 is MDHEN and CDR2 SYDVKM. DNA for the CDR3: TGTGCCAGCAGTGGAGTTTGGACTAGCGGGAGAAAGACCCAGTACTTC. It yields the protein CASSGVWTSGRKTQYF.

CDR3 sequence reads: CASMGDRSGANVLTF. The CDR3 DNA reads TGTGCCAGCATGGGGGACAGGTCTGGGGCCAACGTCCTGACTTTC. This sequence joins TRBV25-1 and TRBJ2-6, with TRBD1 identical over 8 bases. J gave up 1 base and V 7 bases, and 3 bases lay outside the gene matches. The CDR3 spans 15 residues. The germline V gene encodes CDR1 MGHDK and CDR2 SYGVNS.

The V call is TRBV5-4, the J call TRBJ1-2; 8 bases align to TRBD1. The CDR3 covers 14 residues. The V and J ends lost 0 bases and 5 bases, in that order; junction bases with no gene match: 3. Germline V gives CDR1 SGHNT, CDR2 YYREEE (reference sequence). The CDR3, as DNA: TGTGCCAGCAGCTTGGGGGGACAGGCTTATGGCTACACCTTC. This sequence encodes CASSLGGQAYGYTF.

The rearrangement uses TRBV19 and TRBJ2-3; D perhaps matches TRBD1 (6 bases). The CDR3 consists of 16 residues. Germline CDR1 and CDR2: LNHDA and SQIVND (reference sequence). Trimming removed 3 bases at V and 6 bases at J, with 19 bases between. CDR3 residues: CASSIPLGQTKDTQYF. CDR3 coding DNA: TGTGCCAGTAGTATTCCCTTAGGACAGACGAAGGATACGCAGTATTTT.

The chain links TRBV7-3 to TRBJ2-1; 8 bases are shared with TRBD2. This CDR3 spans 13 amino acids. Germline CDR1 and CDR2: SGHTA and FQGTGA. Losses at the gene ends were 6 bases for V and 10 bases for J; bases not matched to a gene: 8. The CDR3 loop is CASSQSGSWEQFF. The DNA for the CDR3 is TGTGCCAGCAGTCAAAGCGGGAGCTGGGAGCAGTTCTTC.

The V call is TRBV2, the J call TRBJ2-7; TRBD2 agrees at 8 bases. There are 14 residues in the CDR3. With V trimmed by 2 bases and J by 7 bases, 7 bases remained unmatched. Germline-derived CDR1 and CDR2 are SNHLY and FYNNEI. The CDR3 spells CASSETGGPQEQYF. DNA for the CDR3: TGTGCCAGCAGTGAAACGGGAGGGCCCCAGGAGCAGTACTTC.

The gene calls are TRBV12-3 or TRBV12-4 and TRBJ2-3, with D perhaps TRBD1 (7 bases). CDR3 length: 15 residues. The V end lost 8 bases, the J end lost 6 bases, and 21 bases lay between the germline ends. CDR3 loop: CASRPGGGAFDTQYF. For the CDR3, the DNA is TGTGCCAGCCGACCCGGAGGGGGCGCTTTTGATACGCAGTATTTT.

This clonotype was seen a handful of times. The chain carries TRBV6-6 and TRBJ2-2, with TRBD1 matching 8 bases. The V segment lost 8 bases and the J segment 5 bases; nucleotides outside the gene matches: 13. Germline V gene sequence: CDR1 MNHNY, CDR2 SVGAGI (reference sequence). The CDR3 is made up of 16 amino acids. The CDR3 region has the DNA TGTGCCAGCGGATTACTGAGAGACAGGGGTACCGGGGAGCTGTTTTTT. This gives the protein CASGLLRDRGTGELFF.

The rearrangement joins TRBV7-6 to TRBJ2-3, with a tentative D call TRBD2 (5 bases). Trimming removed 5 bases from V and 1 base from J, with 13 bases in between. CDR1 SGHVS and CDR2 FNYEAQ come from the germline V gene. The CDR3 length is 15 residues. This CDR3 reads CASSELGIGTDTQYF. DNA for the CDR3: TGTGCCAGCAGCGAACTAGGTATCGGCACAGATACGCAGTATTTT.